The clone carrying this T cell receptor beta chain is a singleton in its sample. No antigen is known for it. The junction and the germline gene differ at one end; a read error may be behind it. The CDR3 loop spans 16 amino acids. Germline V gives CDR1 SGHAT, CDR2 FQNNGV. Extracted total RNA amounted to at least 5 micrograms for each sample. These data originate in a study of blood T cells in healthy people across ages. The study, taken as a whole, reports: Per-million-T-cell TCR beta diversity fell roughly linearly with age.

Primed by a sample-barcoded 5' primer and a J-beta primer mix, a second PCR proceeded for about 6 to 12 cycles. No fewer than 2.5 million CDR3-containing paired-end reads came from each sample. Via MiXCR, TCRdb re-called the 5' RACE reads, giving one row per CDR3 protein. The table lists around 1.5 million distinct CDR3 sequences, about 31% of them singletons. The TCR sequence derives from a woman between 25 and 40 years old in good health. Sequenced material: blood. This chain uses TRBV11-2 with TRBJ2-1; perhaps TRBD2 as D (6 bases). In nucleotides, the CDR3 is TGTGCCATCAGCTTAGGGGCGGGAAAGGGTTACAATGAGCAGTTCTTC. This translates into CAISLGAGKGYNEQFF.